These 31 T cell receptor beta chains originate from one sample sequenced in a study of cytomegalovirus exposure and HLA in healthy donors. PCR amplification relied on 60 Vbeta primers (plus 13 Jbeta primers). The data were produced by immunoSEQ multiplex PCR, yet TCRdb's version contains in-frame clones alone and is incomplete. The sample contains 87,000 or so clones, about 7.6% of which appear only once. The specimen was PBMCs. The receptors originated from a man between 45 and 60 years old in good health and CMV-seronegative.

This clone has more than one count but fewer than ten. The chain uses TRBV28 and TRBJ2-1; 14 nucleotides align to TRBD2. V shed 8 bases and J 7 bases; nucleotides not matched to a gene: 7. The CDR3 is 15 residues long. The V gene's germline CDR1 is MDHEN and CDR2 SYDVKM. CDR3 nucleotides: TGTGCCAGCCAGTACGGACTAGCGGGAGGTAATGAGCAGTTCTTC. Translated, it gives CASQYGLAGGNEQFF.

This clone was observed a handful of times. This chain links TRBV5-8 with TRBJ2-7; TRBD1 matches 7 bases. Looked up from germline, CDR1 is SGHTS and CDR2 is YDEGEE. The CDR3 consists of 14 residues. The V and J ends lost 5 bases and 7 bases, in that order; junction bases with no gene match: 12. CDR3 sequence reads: CASRNRGALYEQYF. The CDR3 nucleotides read TGTGCCAGCAGGAACAGGGGAGCCTTATATGAGCAGTACTTC.

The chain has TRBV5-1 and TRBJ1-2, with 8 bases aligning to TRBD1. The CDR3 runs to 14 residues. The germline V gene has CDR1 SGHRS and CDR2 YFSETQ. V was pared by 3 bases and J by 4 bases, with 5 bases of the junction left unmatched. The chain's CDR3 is CASSSTGALYGYTF. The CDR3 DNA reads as TGCGCCAGCAGCTCGACAGGGGCCCTCTATGGCTACACCTTC.

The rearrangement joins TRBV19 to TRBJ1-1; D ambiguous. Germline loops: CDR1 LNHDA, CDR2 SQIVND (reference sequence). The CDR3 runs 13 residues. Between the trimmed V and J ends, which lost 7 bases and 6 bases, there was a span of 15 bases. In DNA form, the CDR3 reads TGTGCCAGTATCCCCGGAGTCGACGCTGAAGCTTTCTTT. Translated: CASIPGVDAEAFF. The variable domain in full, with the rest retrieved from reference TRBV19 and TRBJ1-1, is DGGITQSPKYLFRKEGQNVTLSCEQNLNHDAMYWYRQDPGQGLRLIYYSQIVNDFQKGDIAEGYSVSREKKESFPLTVTSAQKNPTAFYLCASIPGVDAEAFFGQGTRLTVV.

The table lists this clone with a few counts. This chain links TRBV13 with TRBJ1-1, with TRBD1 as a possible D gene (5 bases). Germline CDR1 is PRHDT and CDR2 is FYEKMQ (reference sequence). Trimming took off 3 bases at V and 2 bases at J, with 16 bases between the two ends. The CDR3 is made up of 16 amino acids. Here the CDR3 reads CASSLEGQGANTEAFF. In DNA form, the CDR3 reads TGTGCCAGCAGCTTGGAGGGCCAGGGAGCCAACACTGAAGCTTTCTTT.

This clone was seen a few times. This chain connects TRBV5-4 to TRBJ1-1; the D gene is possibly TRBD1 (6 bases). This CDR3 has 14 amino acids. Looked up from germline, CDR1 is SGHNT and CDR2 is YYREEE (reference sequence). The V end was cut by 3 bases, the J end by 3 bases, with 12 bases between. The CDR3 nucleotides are TGTGCCAGCAGCTCGGACAGTCGGTACACTGAAGCTTTCTTT. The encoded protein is CASSSDSRYTEAFF.

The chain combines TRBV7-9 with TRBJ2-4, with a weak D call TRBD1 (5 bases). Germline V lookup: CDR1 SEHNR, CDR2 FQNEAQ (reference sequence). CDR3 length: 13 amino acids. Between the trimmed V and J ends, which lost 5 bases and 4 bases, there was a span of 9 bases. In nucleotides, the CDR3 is TGTGCCAGCAGCAACCAGGGAAAAAACATTCAGTACTTC. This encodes CASSNQGKNIQYF.

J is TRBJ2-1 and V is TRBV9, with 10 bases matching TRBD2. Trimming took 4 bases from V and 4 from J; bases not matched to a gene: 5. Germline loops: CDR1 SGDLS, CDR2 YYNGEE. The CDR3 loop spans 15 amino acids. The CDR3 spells CASSLTSGTYNEQFF. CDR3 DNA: TGTGCCAGCAGCCTCACTAGCGGGACTTACAATGAGCAGTTCTTC.

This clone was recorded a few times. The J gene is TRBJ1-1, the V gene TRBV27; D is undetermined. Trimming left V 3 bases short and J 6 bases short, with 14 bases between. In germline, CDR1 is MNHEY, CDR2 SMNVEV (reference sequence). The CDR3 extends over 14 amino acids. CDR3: CASSFKTGRAEAFF. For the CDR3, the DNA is TGTGCCAGCAGTTTCAAGACGGGTCGGGCTGAAGCTTTCTTT.

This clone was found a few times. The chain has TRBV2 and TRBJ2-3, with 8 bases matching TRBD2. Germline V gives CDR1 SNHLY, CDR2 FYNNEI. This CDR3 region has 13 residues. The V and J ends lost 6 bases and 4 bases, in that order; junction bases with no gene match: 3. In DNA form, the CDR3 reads TGTGCCAGCAGACTAGCGGCGGCAGATACGCAGTATTTT. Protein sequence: CASRLAAADTQYF.

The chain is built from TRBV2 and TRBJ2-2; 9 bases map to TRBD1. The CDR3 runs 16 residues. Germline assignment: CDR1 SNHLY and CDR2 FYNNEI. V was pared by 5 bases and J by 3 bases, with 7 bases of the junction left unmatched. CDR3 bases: TGTGCCAGCAGTCCACAGGGGGCGAGGGACACCGGGGAGCTGTTTTTT. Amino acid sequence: CASSPQGARDTGELFF.

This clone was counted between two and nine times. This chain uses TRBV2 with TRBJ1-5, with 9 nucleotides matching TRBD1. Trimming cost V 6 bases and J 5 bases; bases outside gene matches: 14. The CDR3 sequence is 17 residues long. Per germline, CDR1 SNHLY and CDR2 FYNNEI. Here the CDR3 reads CASSGGTGRGYDQPQHF. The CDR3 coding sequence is TGTGCCAGCAGCGGGGGGACAGGGAGGGGATACGATCAGCCCCAGCATTTT.

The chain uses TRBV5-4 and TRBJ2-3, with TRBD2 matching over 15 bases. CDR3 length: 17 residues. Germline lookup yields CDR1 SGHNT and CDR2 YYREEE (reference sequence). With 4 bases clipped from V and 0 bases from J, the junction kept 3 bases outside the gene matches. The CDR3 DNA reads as TGTGCCAGCAGCCTCGGACTAGCGGGGGGGAGCACAGATACGCAGTATTTT. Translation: CASSLGLAGGSTDTQYF.

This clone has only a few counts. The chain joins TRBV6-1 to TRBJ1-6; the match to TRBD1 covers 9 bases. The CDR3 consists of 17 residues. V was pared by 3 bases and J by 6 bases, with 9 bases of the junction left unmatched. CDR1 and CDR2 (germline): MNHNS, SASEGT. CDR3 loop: CASSERDRAVGNSPLHF. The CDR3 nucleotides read TGTGCCAGCAGTGAGAGGGACAGGGCCGTCGGTAATTCACCCCTCCACTTT.

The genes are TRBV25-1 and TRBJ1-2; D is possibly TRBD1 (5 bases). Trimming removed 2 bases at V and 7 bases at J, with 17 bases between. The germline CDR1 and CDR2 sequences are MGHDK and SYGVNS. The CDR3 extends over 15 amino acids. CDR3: CASSEGDTRGIGYTF. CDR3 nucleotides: TGTGCCAGCAGTGAAGGCGACACAAGGGGAATTGGCTACACCTTC.

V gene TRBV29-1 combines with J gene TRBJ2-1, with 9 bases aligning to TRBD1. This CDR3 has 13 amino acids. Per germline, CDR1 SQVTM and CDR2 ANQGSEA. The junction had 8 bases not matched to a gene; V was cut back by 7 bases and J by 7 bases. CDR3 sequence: CSGGTGTGNEQFF. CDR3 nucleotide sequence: TGCAGCGGGGGAACCGGGACAGGGAATGAGCAGTTCTTC.

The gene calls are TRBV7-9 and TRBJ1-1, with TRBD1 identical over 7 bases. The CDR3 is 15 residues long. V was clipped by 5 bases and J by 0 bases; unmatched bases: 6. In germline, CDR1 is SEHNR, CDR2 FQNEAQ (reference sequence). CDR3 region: CASSPQGTVNTEAFF. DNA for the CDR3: TGTGCCAGCAGCCCCCAAGGGACAGTGAACACTGAAGCTTTCTTT.

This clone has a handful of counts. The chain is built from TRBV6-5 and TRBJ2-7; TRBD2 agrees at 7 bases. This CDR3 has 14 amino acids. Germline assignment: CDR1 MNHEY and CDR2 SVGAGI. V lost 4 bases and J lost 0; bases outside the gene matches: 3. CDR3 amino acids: CASSFTSDSYEQYF. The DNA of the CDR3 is TGTGCCAGCAGTTTTACTAGCGACTCCTACGAGCAGTACTTC.

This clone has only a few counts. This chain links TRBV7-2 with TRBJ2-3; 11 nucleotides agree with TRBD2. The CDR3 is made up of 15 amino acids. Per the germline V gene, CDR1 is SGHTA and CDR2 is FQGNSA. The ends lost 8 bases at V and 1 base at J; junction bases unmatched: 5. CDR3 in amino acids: CASLLAGVRTDTQYF. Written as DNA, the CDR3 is TGTGCCAGCTTACTAGCGGGAGTTCGCACAGATACGCAGTATTTT.

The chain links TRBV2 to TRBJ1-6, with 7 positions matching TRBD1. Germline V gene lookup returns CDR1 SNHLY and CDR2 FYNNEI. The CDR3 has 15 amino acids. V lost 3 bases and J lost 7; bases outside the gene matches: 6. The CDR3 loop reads CASSDGQGVNSPLHF. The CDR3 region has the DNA TGTGCCAGCAGTGATGGTCAGGGGGTAAATTCACCCCTCCACTTT.

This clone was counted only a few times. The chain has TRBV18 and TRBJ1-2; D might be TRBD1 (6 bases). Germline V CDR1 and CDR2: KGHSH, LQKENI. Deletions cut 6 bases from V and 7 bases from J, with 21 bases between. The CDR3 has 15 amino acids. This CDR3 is CASSANREGPAGYTF. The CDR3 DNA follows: TGTGCCAGCTCGGCTAACAGGGAAGGGCCGGCTGGCTACACCTTC. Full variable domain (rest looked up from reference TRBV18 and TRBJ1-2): NAGVMQNPRHLVRRRGQEARLRCSPMKGHSHVYWYRQLPEEGLKFMVYLQKENIIDESGMPKERFSAEFPKEGPSILRIQQVVRGDSAAYFCASSANREGPAGYTFGSGTRLTVV.

As DNA, the CDR3 is TGTGCCTGGGGTCAGATGAATCACTATGGCTACACCTTC. This codes for CAWGQMNHYGYTF. The J gene is TRBJ1-2, the V gene TRBV30; no definite D call. The CDR3 has 13 residues. CDR1 GTSNPN and CDR2 SVGIG come from the germline V gene (reference sequence). V shed 5 bases and J shed 3 bases, with 13 bases lying between them.

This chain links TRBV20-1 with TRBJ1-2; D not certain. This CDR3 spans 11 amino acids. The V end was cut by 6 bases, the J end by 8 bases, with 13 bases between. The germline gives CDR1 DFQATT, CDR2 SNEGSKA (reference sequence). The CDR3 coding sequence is TGCAGTGCCAAAGAGCCCCGAGGCTACACCTTC. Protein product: CSAKEPRGYTF.

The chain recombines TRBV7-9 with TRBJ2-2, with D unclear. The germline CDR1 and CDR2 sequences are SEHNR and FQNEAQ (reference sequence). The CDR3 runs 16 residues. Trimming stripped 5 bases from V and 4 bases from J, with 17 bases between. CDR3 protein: CASSLPVTSSTGELFF. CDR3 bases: TGTGCCAGCAGCCTACCGGTCACCTCGAGCACCGGGGAGCTGTTTTTT.

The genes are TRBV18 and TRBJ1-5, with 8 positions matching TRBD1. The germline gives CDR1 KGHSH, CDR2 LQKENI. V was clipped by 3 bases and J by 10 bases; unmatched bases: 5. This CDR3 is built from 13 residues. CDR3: CASSPTGVFPQHF. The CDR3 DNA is TGTGCCAGCTCACCGACAGGGGTTTTTCCCCAGCATTTT.

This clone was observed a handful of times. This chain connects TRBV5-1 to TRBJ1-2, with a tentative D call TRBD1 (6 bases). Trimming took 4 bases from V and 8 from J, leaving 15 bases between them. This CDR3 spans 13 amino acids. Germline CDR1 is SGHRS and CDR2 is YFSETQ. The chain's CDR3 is CASSQNRVGGYTF. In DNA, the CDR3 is TGCGCCAGCAGCCAAAACAGGGTTGGCGGCTACACCTTC.

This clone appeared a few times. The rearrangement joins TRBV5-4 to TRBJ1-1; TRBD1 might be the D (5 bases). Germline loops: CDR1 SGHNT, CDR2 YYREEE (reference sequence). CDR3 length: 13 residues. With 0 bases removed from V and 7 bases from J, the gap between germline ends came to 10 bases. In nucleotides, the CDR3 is TGTGCCAGCAGCTTGGCGGGGGGATTTGAAGCTTTCTTT. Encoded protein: CASSLAGGFEAFF.

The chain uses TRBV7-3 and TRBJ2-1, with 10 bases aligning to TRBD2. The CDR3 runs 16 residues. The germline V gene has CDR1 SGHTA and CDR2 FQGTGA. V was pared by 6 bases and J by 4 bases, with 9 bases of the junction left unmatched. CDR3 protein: CASSEAGLASYNEQFF. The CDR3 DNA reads TGTGCCAGCAGTGAAGCGGGACTAGCGAGTTACAATGAGCAGTTCTTC.

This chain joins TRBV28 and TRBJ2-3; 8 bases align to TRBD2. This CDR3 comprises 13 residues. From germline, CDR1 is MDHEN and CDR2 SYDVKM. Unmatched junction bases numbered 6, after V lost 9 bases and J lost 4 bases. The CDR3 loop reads CARKPGGADTQYF. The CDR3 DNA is TGTGCCAGAAAACCGGGAGGGGCAGATACGCAGTATTTT.

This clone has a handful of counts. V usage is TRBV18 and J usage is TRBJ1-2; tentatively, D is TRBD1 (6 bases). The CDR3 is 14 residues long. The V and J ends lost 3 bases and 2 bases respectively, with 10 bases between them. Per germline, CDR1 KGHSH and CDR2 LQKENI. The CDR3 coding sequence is TGTGCCAGCTCACCCTACAGGGAGAACTATGGCTACACCTTC. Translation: CASSPYRENYGYTF. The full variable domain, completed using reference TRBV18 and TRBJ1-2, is NAGVMQNPRHLVRRRGQEARLRCSPMKGHSHVYWYRQLPEEGLKFMVYLQKENIIDESGMPKERFSAEFPKEGPSILRIQQVVRGDSAAYFCASSPYRENYGYTFGSGTRLTVV.

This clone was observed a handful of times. The CDR3 sequence: CASSKGSTNEKLFF. The CDR3, as DNA: TGTGCCAGCAGTAAGGGGTCGACTAATGAAAAACTGTTTTTT. V and J are TRBV6-5 and TRBJ1-4, with D perhaps matching TRBD1 (5 bases). Trimming left V 5 bases short and J 2 bases short, with 9 bases between. Germline V gene lookup returns CDR1 MNHEY and CDR2 SVGAGI. The length of the CDR3 is 14 residues.